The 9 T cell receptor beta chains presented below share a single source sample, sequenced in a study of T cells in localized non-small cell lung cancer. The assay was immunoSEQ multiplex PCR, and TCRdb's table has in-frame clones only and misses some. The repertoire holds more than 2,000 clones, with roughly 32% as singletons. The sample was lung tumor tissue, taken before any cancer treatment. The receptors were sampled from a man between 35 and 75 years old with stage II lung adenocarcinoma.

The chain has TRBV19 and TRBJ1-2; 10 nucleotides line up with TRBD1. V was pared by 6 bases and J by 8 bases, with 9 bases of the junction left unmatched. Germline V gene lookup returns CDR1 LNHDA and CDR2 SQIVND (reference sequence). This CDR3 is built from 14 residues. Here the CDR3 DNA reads TGTGCCAGTAGACGACGGGGACAGGGGAAGGGCTACACCTTC. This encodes CASRRRGQGKGYTF.

The CDR3 DNA reads as TGTGCCAGCTCACTCATTTTGATCGGACAGGGGAACACTGAAGCTTTCTTT. This encodes CASSLILIGQGNTEAFF. The rearrangement uses TRBV18 and TRBJ1-1; TRBD1 aligns across 8 bases. CDR1 KGHSH and CDR2 LQKENI come from the germline V gene. The CDR3 length is 17 residues. V lost 4 bases to trimming and J lost 1 base; unmatched junction nucleotides: 11.

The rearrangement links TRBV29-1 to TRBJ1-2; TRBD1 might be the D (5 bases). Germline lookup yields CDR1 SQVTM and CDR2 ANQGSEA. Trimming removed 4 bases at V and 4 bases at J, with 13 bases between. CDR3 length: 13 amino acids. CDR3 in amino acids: CSVAIGAGYGYTF. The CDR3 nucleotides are TGCAGCGTTGCTATAGGGGCGGGCTATGGCTACACCTTC. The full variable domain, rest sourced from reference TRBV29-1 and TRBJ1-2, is SAVISQKPSRDICQRGTSLTIQCQVDSQVTMMFWYRQQPGQSLTLIATANQGSEATYESGFVIDKFPISRPNLTFSTLTVSNMSPEDSSIYLCSVAIGAGYGYTFGSGTRLTVV.

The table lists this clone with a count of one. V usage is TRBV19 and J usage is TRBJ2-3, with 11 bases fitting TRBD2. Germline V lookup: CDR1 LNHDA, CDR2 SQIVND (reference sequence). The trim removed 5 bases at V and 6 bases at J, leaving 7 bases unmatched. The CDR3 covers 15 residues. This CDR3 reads CASSGVSGGADTQYF. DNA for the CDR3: TGTGCCAGTAGTGGCGTTAGCGGGGGGGCCGATACGCAGTATTTT.

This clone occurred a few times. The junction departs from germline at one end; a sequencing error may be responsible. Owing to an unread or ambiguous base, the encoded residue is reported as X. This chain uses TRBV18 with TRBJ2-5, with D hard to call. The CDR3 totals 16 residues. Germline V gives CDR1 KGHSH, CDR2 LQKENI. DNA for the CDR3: TGTGCCAGYTCACCACAAAGCCAACAGTACCAAGAGACCCAGTACTTC. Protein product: CAXSPQSQQYQETQYF. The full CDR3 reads CASSPQSQQYQETQYF.

CDR3 in amino acids: CASSPPDRVFYNEQFF. The CDR3 DNA follows: TGTGCCAGCTCACCACCGGACAGGGTTTTCTACAATGAGCAGTTCTTC. The chain joins TRBV18 to TRBJ2-1; 8 bases fit TRBD1. CDR3 size: 16 residues. V shed 0 bases, J shed 3 bases, and the junction held 4 bases outside the gene matches. CDR1 and CDR2 (germline): KGHSH, LQKENI.

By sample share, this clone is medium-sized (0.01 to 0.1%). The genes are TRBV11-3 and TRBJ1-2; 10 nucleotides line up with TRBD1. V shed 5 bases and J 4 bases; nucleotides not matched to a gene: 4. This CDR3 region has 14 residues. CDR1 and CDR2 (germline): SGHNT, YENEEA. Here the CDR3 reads CASSPTGGLYGYTF. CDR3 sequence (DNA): TGTGCCAGCAGCCCGACAGGGGGCCTCTATGGCTACACCTTC.

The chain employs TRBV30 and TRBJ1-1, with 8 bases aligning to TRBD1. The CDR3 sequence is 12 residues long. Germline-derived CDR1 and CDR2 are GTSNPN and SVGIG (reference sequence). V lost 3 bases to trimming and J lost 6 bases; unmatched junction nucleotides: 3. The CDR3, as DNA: TGTGCCTGGAGCGGACAGGGTTCTGAAGCTTTCTTT. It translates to CAWSGQGSEAFF.

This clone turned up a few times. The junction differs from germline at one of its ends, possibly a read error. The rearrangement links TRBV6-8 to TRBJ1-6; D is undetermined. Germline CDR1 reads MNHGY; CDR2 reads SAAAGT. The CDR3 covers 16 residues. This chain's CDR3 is CASSYRPSSYNSLLHF. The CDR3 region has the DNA TGTGCCAGCAGTTATCGGCCAAGCTCCTATAATTCACTCCTCCACTTT.